The 18 T cell receptor beta chains below were found in one sample sequenced in a study of blood T cell repertoires in COVID-19 (dated by TCRdb to 2018 to 2020). The library was prepared using the immunoSEQ multiplex PCR assay. TCRdb obtained this table from immuneACCESS and retained in-frame rearrangements with V and J assigned. These tables miss some clones; where compared with another copy, unresolved V genes account for less than half of the shortfall, and the remainder is unexplained. Present in this sample are about 170,000 clones, around 89% of which were seen just once. Clones ranked in the top ten supply over 2% of the sample. Sequences were obtained from peripheral blood. These receptors were taken from a man aged 45 to 65 who had recovered from COVID-19.

V is TRBV19 and J is TRBJ2-7; TRBD1 matches 7 bases. This CDR3 contains 14 residues. Germline V gene lookup returns CDR1 LNHDA and CDR2 SQIVND (reference sequence). With V trimmed by 5 bases and J by 2 bases, 6 bases remained unmatched. Here the CDR3 DNA reads TGTGCCAGTAGTCCCCGGGACAGTGCCTACGAGCAGTACTTC. Translation: CASSPRDSAYEQYF.

This clone was observed once. CDR3: CASSFQLSNQPQHF. The CDR3 coding sequence is TGTGCCAGCAGTTTTCAACTTAGCAATCAGCCCCAGCATTTT. J is TRBJ1-5 and V is TRBV28, with D unresolved. CDR1 and CDR2 from the germline V gene are MDHEN and SYDVKM. Trimming removed 3 bases at V and 0 bases at J, with 6 bases between. CDR3 length: 14 amino acids.

The chain couples TRBV19 to TRBJ2-5, with D possibly matching TRBD2 (5 bases). Germline CDR1 and CDR2: LNHDA and SQIVND (reference sequence). The CDR3 runs 12 residues. Trimming left V 2 bases short and J 4 bases short, with 5 bases between. The CDR3 nucleotides are TGTGCCAGTAGTATACTAGCAGAGACCCAGTACTTC. Amino acids: CASSILAETQYF.

The V and J genes are TRBV13 and TRBJ1-2; TRBD1 matches 7 bases. Trimming took 3 bases from V and 7 from J; bases not matched to a gene: 2. The germline V gene has CDR1 PRHDT and CDR2 FYEKMQ (reference sequence). The CDR3 contains 12 residues. CDR3 nucleotides: TGTGCCAGCAGCTTCGCAGGGGGTGGCTACACCTTC. Translating it yields CASSFAGGGYTF.

As DNA, the CDR3 is TGTGCCAGTAGTATCGGGACAGGGGAATCCGAAAAACTGTTTTTT. Protein sequence: CASSIGTGESEKLFF. The V call is TRBV19, the J call TRBJ1-4, with 10 bases fitting TRBD1. Germline V gene sequence: CDR1 LNHDA, CDR2 SQIVND (reference sequence). This CDR3 has 15 residues. J was trimmed by 8 bases and V by 3 bases; bases with no gene match: 6.

The chain combines TRBV5-4 with TRBJ2-1; D might be TRBD2 (5 bases). Germline assignment: CDR1 SGHNT and CDR2 YYREEE (reference sequence). V gave up 3 bases and J gave up 4 bases, with 14 bases separating them. CDR3 size: 15 residues. CDR3: CASSWTGGAYNEQFF. The CDR3 DNA follows: TGTGCCAGCAGCTGGACTGGAGGAGCGTACAATGAGCAGTTCTTC.

This chain connects TRBV7-9 to TRBJ2-1; no clear D. The CDR3 covers 12 residues. Trimming took off 3 bases at V and 8 bases at J, with 8 bases between the two ends. Germline-derived CDR1 and CDR2 are SEHNR and FQNEAQ (reference sequence). The chain's CDR3 is CASSLNYDEQFF. The CDR3, as DNA: TGTGCCAGCAGCTTGAACTATGATGAGCAGTTCTTC.

This chain links TRBV4-1 with TRBJ2-2, with 8 bases lining up with TRBD2. This CDR3 has 15 residues. Germline values: CDR1 MGHRA, CDR2 YSYEKL. The trim removed 4 bases at V and 1 base at J, leaving 2 bases unmatched. The CDR3 nucleotides are TGCGCCAGCAGCCTAGCGGGATGGAACACCGGGGAGCTGTTTTTT. Amino acids: CASSLAGWNTGELFF.

The chain combines TRBV7-2 with TRBJ1-1; no clear D gene. The ends were cut back, 5 bases at V and 4 bases at J, with 17 bases in the middle. Germline V CDR1 and CDR2: SGHTA, FQGNSA. The CDR3 has 15 residues. The CDR3 is CASSPLVGRSTEAFF. The CDR3 region has the DNA TGTGCCAGCAGCCCCTTAGTTGGTAGAAGCACTGAAGCTTTCTTT.

The V gene is TRBV7-2, the J gene TRBJ2-7; D possibly corresponds to TRBD1 (6 bases). The CDR3 covers 14 residues. Trimming took off 3 bases at V and 0 bases at J, with 9 bases between the two ends. The germline V gene has CDR1 SGHTA and CDR2 FQGNSA. The CDR3 here is CASSLDRRSYEQYF. CDR3 nucleotide sequence: TGTGCCAGCAGCTTGGACAGACGCTCCTACGAGCAGTACTTC.

The chain combines TRBV7-2 with TRBJ2-1, with TRBD2 matching 9 bases. V lost 5 bases to trimming and J lost 2 bases; unmatched junction nucleotides: 4. This CDR3 contains 15 residues. Germline V gene data show CDR1 as SGHTA and CDR2 as FQGNSA. The CDR3 nucleotides read TGTGCCAGCAGCGTTAGCGGGAGTACCTACAATGAGCAGTTCTTC. Residues: CASSVSGSTYNEQFF.

CDR3 region: CASSLPGQSNQPQHF. Here the CDR3 DNA reads TGTGCCAGCAGTTTACCGGGACAGAGCAATCAGCCCCAGCATTTT. The chain employs TRBV28 and TRBJ1-5; 7 bases align to TRBD1. The germline V gene has CDR1 MDHEN and CDR2 SYDVKM. The CDR3 spans 15 residues. V shed 2 bases, J shed 1 base, and the junction held 2 bases outside the gene matches.

The chain uses TRBV7-9 and TRBJ1-2, with D uncertain. Trimming removed 1 base at V and 2 bases at J, with 5 bases between. The V gene's germline CDR1 is SEHNR and CDR2 FQNEAQ (reference sequence). This CDR3 spans 13 amino acids. The CDR3 DNA is TGTGCCAGCAGCTTAGAACAGAACTATGGCTACACCTTC. Encoded protein: CASSLEQNYGYTF.

The rearrangement links TRBV4-3 to TRBJ2-7, with D tentatively TRBD1 (6 bases). Germline CDR1 is LGHNA and CDR2 is YSLEER. CDR3 length: 15 amino acids. V lost 1 base to trimming and J lost 4 bases, with 14 bases between them. In DNA form, the CDR3 reads TGCGCCAGCAGCCAAGTAAGGGACACCTATTACGAGCAGTACTTC. Its protein product is CASSQVRDTYYEQYF.

The chain uses TRBV7-9 and TRBJ1-1; D not certain. V dropped 5 bases and J dropped 5 bases, with 18 bases sitting between them. Germline V lookup: CDR1 SEHNR, CDR2 FQNEAQ (reference sequence). This CDR3 comprises 15 residues. The chain's CDR3 is CASSPASRGKTEAFF. The CDR3 nucleotides read TGTGCCAGCAGCCCCGCCTCTCGGGGAAAAACTGAAGCTTTCTTT.

The chain is built from TRBV28 and TRBJ2-7, with TRBD1 as a possible D gene (6 bases). CDR3 length: 12 residues. V was clipped by 6 bases and J by 3 bases, with 9 bases between them. Germline V gives CDR1 MDHEN, CDR2 SYDVKM. The CDR3 protein is CASRLDSYEQYF. The CDR3 DNA follows: TGTGCCAGCAGACTGGACAGCTACGAGCAGTACTTC. Using reference TRBV28 and TRBJ2-7 for the parts outside the CDR3, the full variable domain is DVKVTQSSRYLVKRTGEKVFLECVQDMDHENMFWYRQDPGLGLRLIYFSYDVKMKEKGDIPEGYSVSREKKERFSLILESASTNQTSMYLCASRLDSYEQYFGPGTRLTVT.

The chain employs TRBV6-5 and TRBJ2-5, with 7 positions matching TRBD2. With V trimmed by 3 bases and J by 1 base, 8 bases remained unmatched. Germline V gene lookup returns CDR1 MNHEY and CDR2 SVGAGI. The CDR3 totals 16 residues. The CDR3 bases are TGTGCCAGCAGTTATCCTCACGGGACTACCCAAGAGACCCAGTACTTC. It encodes CASSYPHGTTQETQYF.

The V call is TRBV11-3, the J call TRBJ2-1; 8 bases match TRBD2. CDR3 size: 14 residues. The V gene's germline CDR1 is SGHNT and CDR2 YENEEA. The junction had 8 bases not matched to a gene; V was cut back by 6 bases and J by 7 bases. CDR3 loop: CASSSGRGANEQFF. The CDR3 region has the DNA TGTGCCAGCAGTTCTGGGCGGGGGGCGAATGAGCAGTTCTTC.